This TCR beta chain was recorded in a study of tumour-infiltrating T cells in Burkitt lymphoma. V dropped 3 bases and J dropped 5; count of bases not matched to a gene: 14. Per the germline V gene, CDR1 is LNHNV and CDR2 is YYDKDF (reference sequence). The CDR3 sequence is 17 residues long. The repertoire was sequenced with immunoSEQ multiplex PCR; TCRdb's copy has only in-frame clones and lacks some. The table lists more than 40,000 clones, approximately 31% of them singletons. Material for sequencing was tumor tissue. This TCR derives from a human donor with Burkitt lymphoma. V and J are TRBV15 and TRBJ2-7; TRBD1 matches 9 bases. For the CDR3, the DNA is TGTGCCACCAGCAGCCCCTCTACACAGGGGGCGATCCACGAGCAGTACTTC. Residues: CATSSPSTQGAIHEQYF.